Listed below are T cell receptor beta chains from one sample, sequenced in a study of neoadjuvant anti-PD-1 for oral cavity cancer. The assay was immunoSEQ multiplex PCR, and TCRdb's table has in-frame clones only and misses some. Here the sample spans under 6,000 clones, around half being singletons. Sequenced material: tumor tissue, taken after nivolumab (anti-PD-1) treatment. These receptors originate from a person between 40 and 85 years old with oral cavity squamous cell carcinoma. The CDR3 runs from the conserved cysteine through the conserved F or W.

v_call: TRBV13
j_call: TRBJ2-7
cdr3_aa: CASSYTNTGEQYF

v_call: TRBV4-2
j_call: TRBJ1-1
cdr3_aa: CASSQVWDIDTEAFF

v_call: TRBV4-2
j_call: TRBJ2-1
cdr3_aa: CASSQTSGAGNEQFF

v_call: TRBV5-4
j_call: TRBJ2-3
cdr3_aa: CASSLVSAGNTDTQYF

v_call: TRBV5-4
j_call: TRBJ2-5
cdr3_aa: CASSPRLGGEETQYF

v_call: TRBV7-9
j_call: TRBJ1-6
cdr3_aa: CASSLSGTGMFRNSPLHF

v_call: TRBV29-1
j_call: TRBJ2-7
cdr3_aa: CSGGRGPSDEQYF

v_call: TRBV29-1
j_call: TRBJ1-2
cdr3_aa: CSVDAPGTGVYTF

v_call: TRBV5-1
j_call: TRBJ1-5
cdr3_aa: CASRLGGGGSYSNQPQHF

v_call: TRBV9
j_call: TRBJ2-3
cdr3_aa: CASTTSGRDTDTQYF

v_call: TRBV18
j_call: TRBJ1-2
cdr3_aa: CASSPLGTEGYTF

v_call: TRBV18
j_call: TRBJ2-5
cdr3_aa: CASSPIAGDQETQYF

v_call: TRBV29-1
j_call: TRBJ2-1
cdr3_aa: CSVDRPGTSGGNEQFF

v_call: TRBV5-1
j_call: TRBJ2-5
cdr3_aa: CASSPGGGETQYF

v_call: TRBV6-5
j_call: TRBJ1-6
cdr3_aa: CASRGGVNNSPLHF

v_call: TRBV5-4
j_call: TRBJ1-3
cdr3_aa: CASSLVPRTGRTGNTIYF

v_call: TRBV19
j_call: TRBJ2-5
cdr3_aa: CASTGTTNKQETQYF

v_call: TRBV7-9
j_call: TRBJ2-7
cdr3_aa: CASRSGRQGSYEQYF

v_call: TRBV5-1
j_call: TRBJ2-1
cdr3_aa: CASGDRVPHNEQFF

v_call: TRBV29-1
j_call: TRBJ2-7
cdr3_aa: CSVFGGYEQYF

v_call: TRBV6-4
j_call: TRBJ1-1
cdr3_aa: CASRETGYSTEAFF

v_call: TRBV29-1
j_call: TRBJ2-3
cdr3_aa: CSDLTSGRPNTQYF

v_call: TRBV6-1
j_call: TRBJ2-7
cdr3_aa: CASSENGAYEQYF

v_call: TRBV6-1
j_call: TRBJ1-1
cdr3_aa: CASSSTGGSTEAFF

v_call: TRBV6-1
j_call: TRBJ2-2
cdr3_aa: CVSGESTGELFF

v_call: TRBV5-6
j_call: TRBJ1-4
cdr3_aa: CASSRQGLNEKLFF